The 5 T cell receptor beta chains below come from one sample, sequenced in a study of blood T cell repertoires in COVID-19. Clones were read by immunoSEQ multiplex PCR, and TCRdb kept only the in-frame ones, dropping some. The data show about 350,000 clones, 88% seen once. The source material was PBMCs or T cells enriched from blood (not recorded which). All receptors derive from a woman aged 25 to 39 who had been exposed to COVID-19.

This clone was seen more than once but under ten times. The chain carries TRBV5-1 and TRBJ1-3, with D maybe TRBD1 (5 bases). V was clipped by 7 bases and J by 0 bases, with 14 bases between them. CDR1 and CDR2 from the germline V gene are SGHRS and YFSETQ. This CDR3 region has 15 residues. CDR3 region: CASSPRQGSGNTIYF. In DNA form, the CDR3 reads TGCGCCAGCTCCCCACGGCAGGGCTCTGGAAACACCATATATTTT.

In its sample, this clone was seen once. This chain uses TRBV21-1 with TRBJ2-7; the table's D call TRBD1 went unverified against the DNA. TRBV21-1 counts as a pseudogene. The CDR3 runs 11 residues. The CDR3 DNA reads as TGTGCCAGCAGCAAAGGGCACGAGCAGTACTTC. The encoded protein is CASSKGHEQYF.

CDR3 DNA: TGTGCCAGTGGGGGGTCGGATAATTCACCCCTCCACTTT. Protein: CASGGSDNSPLHF. This sequence joins TRBV19 and TRBJ1-6, with D perhaps matching TRBD1 (5 bases). Per the germline V gene, CDR1 is LNHDA and CDR2 is SQIVND (reference sequence). CDR3 length equals 13 residues. With 8 bases removed from V and 5 bases from J, the gap between germline ends came to 10 bases. Based on the CDR3 plus reference TRBV19 and TRBJ1-6, the full variable domain is DGGITQSPKYLFRKEGQNVTLSCEQNLNHDAMYWYRQDPGQGLRLIYYSQIVNDFQKGDIAEGYSVSREKKESFPLTVTSAQKNPTAFYLCASGGSDNSPLHFGNGTRLTVT.

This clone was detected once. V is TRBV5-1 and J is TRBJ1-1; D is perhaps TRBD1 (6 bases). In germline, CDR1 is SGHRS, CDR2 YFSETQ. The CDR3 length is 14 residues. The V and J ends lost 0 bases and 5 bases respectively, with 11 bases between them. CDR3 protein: CASSLDQGRTEAFF. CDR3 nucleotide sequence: TGCGCCAGCAGCTTGGATCAGGGGCGGACTGAAGCTTTCTTT.

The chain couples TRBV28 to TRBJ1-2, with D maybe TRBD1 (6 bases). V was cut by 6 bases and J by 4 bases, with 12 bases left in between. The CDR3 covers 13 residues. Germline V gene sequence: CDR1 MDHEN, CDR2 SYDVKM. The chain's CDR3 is CASRKQGVYGYTF. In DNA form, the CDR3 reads TGTGCCAGCAGGAAACAGGGCGTCTATGGCTACACCTTC.